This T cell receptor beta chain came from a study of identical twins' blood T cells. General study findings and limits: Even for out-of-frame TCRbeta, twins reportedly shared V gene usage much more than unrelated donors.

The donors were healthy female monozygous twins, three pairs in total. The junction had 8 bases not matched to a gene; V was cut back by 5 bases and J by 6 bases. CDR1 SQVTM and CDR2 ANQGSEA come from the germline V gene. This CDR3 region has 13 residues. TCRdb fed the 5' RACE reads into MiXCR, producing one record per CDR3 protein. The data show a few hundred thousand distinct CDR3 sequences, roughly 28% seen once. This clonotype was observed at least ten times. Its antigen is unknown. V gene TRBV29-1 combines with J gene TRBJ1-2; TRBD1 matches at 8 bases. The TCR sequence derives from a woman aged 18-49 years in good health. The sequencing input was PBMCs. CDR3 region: CSVMPDRVNGYTF. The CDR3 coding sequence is TGCAGCGTTATGCCGGACAGGGTCAATGGCTACACCTTC.